The sequence of this TCR beta chain was determined in a study of radiotherapy plus CTLA-4 blockade in lung cancer. This CDR3 has 13 amino acids. Trimming pared 1 base from V and 4 bases from J, leaving 7 bases between. Germline assignment: CDR1 MDHEN and CDR2 SYDVKM. The assay was immunoSEQ multiplex PCR, and TCRdb's table has in-frame clones only and misses some. The table records 77,000 or so clones, roughly 80% of them present only once. The V call is TRBV28, the J call TRBJ2-5; unclear D gene. The specimen was peripheral blood, collected from a patient treated with radiotherapy plus ipilimumab. The receptor was derived from a human donor with non-small cell lung cancer whose response to radiotherapy plus ipilimumab could not be evaluated. The CDR3 region is CASSLFELETQYF. CDR3 in DNA: TGTGCCAGCAGTTTATTCGAACTAGAGACCCAGTACTTC.